The T cell receptor (beta chain) under discussion was sequenced for a study of cytomegalovirus exposure and HLA in healthy donors. Germline V gives CDR1 MNHEY, CDR2 SMNVEV (reference sequence). The CDR3 spans 18 residues. J gave up 5 bases and V 5 bases, and 15 bases lay outside the gene matches. To note about this clone: Its antigen is as yet unknown.

Both 60 Vbeta primers and 13 Jbeta primers went into the PCR. The table came from immunoSEQ multiplex PCR; TCRdb's copy has only in-frame clones and leaves some out. The table includes about 120,000 clones, approximately 80% detected once. Study results and limitations: Among donors in an Asian-associated ancestry cluster, a later analysis reportedly found fewer N-insertions than the roughly 680-donor mean.

Sequenced: PBMCs. The chain has TRBV27 and TRBJ2-3; 11 nucleotides line up with TRBD2. The source is a man between 18 and 29 years old in good health and CMV-seropositive. CDR3 region: CASSLYGLAGSWGDTQYF. The CDR3 DNA sequence: TGTGCCAGCAGTCTGTACGGACTAGCGGGTTCCTGGGGAGATACGCAGTATTTT.